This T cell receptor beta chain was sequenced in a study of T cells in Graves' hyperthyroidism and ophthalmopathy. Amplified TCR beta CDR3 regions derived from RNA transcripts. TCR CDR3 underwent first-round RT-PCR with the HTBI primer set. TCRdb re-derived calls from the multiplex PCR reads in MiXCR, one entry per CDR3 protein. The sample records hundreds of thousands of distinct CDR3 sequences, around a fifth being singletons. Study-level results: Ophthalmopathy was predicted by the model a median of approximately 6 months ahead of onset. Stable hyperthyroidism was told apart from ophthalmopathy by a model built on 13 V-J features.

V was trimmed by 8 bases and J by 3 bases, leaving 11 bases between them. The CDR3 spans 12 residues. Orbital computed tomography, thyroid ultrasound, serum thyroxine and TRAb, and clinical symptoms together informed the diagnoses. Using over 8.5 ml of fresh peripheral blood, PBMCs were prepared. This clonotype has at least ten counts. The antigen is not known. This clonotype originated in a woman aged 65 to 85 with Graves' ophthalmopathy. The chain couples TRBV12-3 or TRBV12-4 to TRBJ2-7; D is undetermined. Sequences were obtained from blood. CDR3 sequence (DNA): TGTGCCAGCCGCCAGTTGGGCTACGAGCAGTACTTC. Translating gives CASRQLGYEQYF.